Listed below are T cell receptor beta chains from one sample, sequenced in a study of T cells in Graves' hyperthyroidism and ophthalmopathy. One entry per CDR3 protein, called by TCRdb with MiXCR from the multiplex PCR reads. Of about 640,000 distinct CDR3 sequences in the sample, roughly 15% were seen once. The specimen was blood. The receptors were sampled from a woman in her fifties or sixties with Graves' ophthalmopathy. Each CDR3 is given with its conserved first and last residue. D genes are given only for firm matches. Only part of the rows carry a size: once, few, many, or a class if the clone is expanded.

clone_size | j_call | v_call | d_call | cdr3_aa | cdr3_nt
many | TRBJ2-1 | TRBV11-3 | NA | CASSSAPGQYNEQFF | TGTGCCAGCAGCTCCGCCCCAGGGCAGTACAATGAGCAGTTCTTC
many | TRBJ2-7 | TRBV20-1 | NA | CSGSTGAYEQYF | TGCAGTGGGTCGACAGGCGCATACGAGCAGTACTTC
many | TRBJ2-3 | TRBV2 | NA | CASSPLMADTQYF | TGTGCCAGCAGCCCCTTGATGGCAGATACGCAGTATTTT
many | TRBJ2-1 | TRBV18 | NA | CASSPLAVPYNEQFF | TGTGCCAGCTCACCACTAGCGGTTCCCTACAATGAGCAGTTCTTC
NA | TRBJ2-5 | TRBV24-1 | NA | CATSDTTGVAMTQYF | TGTGCCACCAGTGACACCACAGGCGTCGCAATGACCCAGTACTTC
many | TRBJ2-2 | TRBV15 | TRBD2 | CATSRDLREGQVGELFF | TGTGCCACCAGCAGAGATCTACGGGAGGGCCAAGTCGGGGAGCTGTTTTTT
few | TRBJ2-5 | TRBV5-1 | NA | CASSLIGTGETQYF | TGCGCCAGCAGCTTGATAGGGACCGGAGAGACCCAGTACTTC
NA | TRBJ1-1 | TRBV29-1 | NA | CSVLRWNTEAFF | TGCAGCGTTCTTCGATGGAACACTGAAGCTTTCTTT
many | TRBJ2-1 | TRBV2 | NA | CASSVTEQFF | TGTGCCAGCAGTGTTACAGAGCAGTTCTTC
many | TRBJ2-2 | TRBV29-1 | NA | CSVGGDPNTGELFF | TGCAGCGTTGGGGGGGACCCCAACACCGGGGAGCTGTTTTTT
NA | TRBJ1-5 | TRBV10-3 | NA | CAIVDRSNQPQHF | TGTGCCATAGTGGACAGAAGCAATCAGCCCCAGCATTTT
NA | TRBJ1-6 | TRBV9 | NA | CASSSQGTPLHF | TGTGCCAGCAGCTCCCAGGGTACACCCCTCCACTTT
few | TRBJ2-2 | TRBV9 | NA | CASSVGDRSSGELFF | TGTGCCAGCAGCGTAGGTGACAGGTCTTCCGGGGAGCTGTTTTTT
NA | TRBJ2-2 | TRBV20-1 | TRBD2 | CSAAGLAGVDTGELFF | TGCAGTGCTGCGGGACTAGCGGGAGTCGATACCGGGGAGCTGTTTTTT
many | TRBJ2-5 | TRBV2 | NA | CASSVDLQETQYF | TGTGCCAGCAGTGTAGATCTACAAGAGACCCAGTACTTC
many | TRBJ1-1 | TRBV5-1 | NA | CASRLRENTEAFF | TGCGCCAGCCGCCTGAGAGAGAACACTGAAGCTTTCTTT
NA | TRBJ2-3 | TRBV24-1 | TRBD1 | CATSDGQGFTDTQYF | TGTGCCACCAGTGATGGACAGGGCTTCACAGATACGCAGTATTTT
few | TRBJ1-6 | TRBV6-1 | NA | CASSEIGPRDNSPLHF | TGTGCCAGCAGTGAAATCGGACCCAGGGATAATTCACCCCTCCACTTT
few | TRBJ2-1 | TRBV18 | TRBD1 | CASSPSGQGNEQFF | TGTGCCAGCTCACCCTCTGGACAGGGTAATGAGCAGTTCTTC
few | TRBJ2-7 | TRBV6-1 | NA | CASSWEPYEQYF | TGTGCCAGCAGTTGGGAGCCCTACGAGCAGTACTTC
few | TRBJ1-3 | TRBV13 | NA | CASSAQLEAGNTIYF | TGTGCCAGCAGCGCCCAGCTGGAGGCTGGAAACACCATATATTTT
many | TRBJ2-5 | TRBV18 | NA | CASSPQRETQYF | TGTGCCAGCTCACCACAGCGGGAGACCCAGTACTTC
few | TRBJ1-2 | TRBV3-1 | NA | CASSQVLGGDGYTF | TGTGCCAGCAGCCAAGTGTTAGGGGGGGATGGCTACACCTTC
many | TRBJ2-1 | TRBV24-1 | TRBD2 | CATSDTRLAGERNEQFF | TGTGCCACCAGTGACACGCGCCTAGCGGGAGAAAGGAATGAGCAGTTCTTC
few | TRBJ2-7 | TRBV5-1 | TRBD2 | CASSLVGGGEQYF | TGCGCCAGCAGCTTGGTGGGGGGGGGCGAGCAGTACTTC
many | TRBJ2-3 | TRBV3-1 | NA | CASRQTPEDTQYF | TGTGCCAGCAGACAAACGCCGGAAGATACGCAGTATTTT
many | TRBJ2-1 | TRBV19 | TRBD2 | CASSIKGTSTFFEQFF | TGTGCCAGTAGTATTAAGGGGACTAGCACGTTTTTTGAGCAGTTCTTC
many | TRBJ1-2 | TRBV27 | TRBD1 | CASSSTSRDRGYGYTF | TGTGCCAGCAGTTCGACGTCCCGGGACAGGGGGTATGGCTACACCTTC
many | TRBJ2-7 | TRBV19 | TRBD1 | CASSPKQGVDYEQYF | TGTGCCAGTAGTCCGAAACAGGGGGTTGACTACGAGCAGTACTTC
many | TRBJ1-6 | TRBV27 | NA | CASSDRDGYNSPLHF | TGTGCCAGCAGTGACCGGGACGGGTATAATTCACCCCTCCACTTT
few | TRBJ1-2 | TRBV19 | TRBD1 | CASSRPWTGGMDGYTF | TGTGCCAGTAGTAGACCTTGGACAGGGGGCATGGATGGCTACACCTTC
many | TRBJ2-4 | TRBV15 | NA | CATSRDPWGEAKNIQYF | TGTGCCACCAGCAGAGACCCTTGGGGGGAAGCCAAAAACATTCAGTACTTC
many | TRBJ1-2 | TRBV9 | NA | CASSGELSDHNYGYTF | TGTGCCAGCAGCGGAGAGCTCTCAGACCATAACTATGGCTACACCTTC
many | TRBJ2-7 | TRBV20-1 | NA | CSARKDDEQYF | TGCAGTGCTCGAAAGGACGACGAGCAGTACTTC
NA | TRBJ2-2 | TRBV10-3 | NA | CAIRTEGDGELFF | TGTGCCATCCGGACCGAGGGGGACGGGGAGCTGTTTTTT
few | TRBJ2-2 | TRBV25-1 | NA | CASSDWRGRSGELFF | TGTGCCAGCAGTGATTGGAGGGGACGGTCCGGGGAGCTGTTTTTT
few | TRBJ2-7 | TRBV29-1 | NA | CSVEVRDTYEQYF | TGCAGCGTTGAAGTGCGGGACACCTACGAGCAGTACTTC
many | TRBJ2-1 | TRBV12-3/TRBV12-4 | TRBD2 | CASSSSGRAWNEQFF | TGTGCCAGCAGTTCTAGCGGGAGGGCCTGGAATGAGCAGTTCTTC
few | TRBJ1-1 | TRBV15 | NA | CATSRKPDTEAFF | TGTGCCACCAGCAGAAAACCGGACACTGAAGCTTTCTTT
many | TRBJ2-7 | TRBV27 | NA | CASSLLASSSYEQYF | TGTGCCAGCAGTCTCCTGGCGTCGAGCTCCTACGAGCAGTACTTC
many | TRBJ1-6 | TRBV12-3/TRBV12-4 | NA | CASSFPGQGSPLHF | TGTGCCAGCAGTTTCCCCGGGCAGGGTTCACCCCTCCACTTT
NA | TRBJ2-7 | TRBV6-2/TRBV6-3 | TRBD2 | CASSYYNRLAGTYEQYF | TGTGCCAGCAGTTACTATAATCGACTAGCGGGAACCTACGAGCAGTACTTC
NA | TRBJ2-2 | TRBV5-1 | NA | CASSSGDSTGELFF | TGCGCCAGCAGTTCCGGCGACAGCACCGGGGAGCTGTTTTTT
many | TRBJ2-5 | TRBV30 | NA | CAWSPRDFRLMGETQYF | TGTGCCTGGAGTCCCCGGGACTTCCGGCTCATGGGGGAGACCCAGTACTTC
few | TRBJ1-5 | TRBV6-2/TRBV6-3 | NA | CASSYSRGGGLVPQHF | TGTGCCAGCAGTTACTCGAGGGGCGGGGGTCTGGTCCCCCAGCATTTT
many | TRBJ2-7 | TRBV9 | TRBD1 | CASSIEGGSSYEQYF | TGTGCCAGCAGCATCGAAGGGGGCAGCTCCTACGAGCAGTACTTC
many | TRBJ2-7 | TRBV7-2 | NA | CASSYLTSSYEQYF | TGTGCCAGCAGCTATCTTACTAGCTCCTACGAGCAGTACTTC
NA | TRBJ1-4 | TRBV12-3/TRBV12-4 | NA | CASSFLLGHQGLLFF | TGTGCCAGCAGTTTCCTCCTTGGACACCAGGGGTTACTGTTTTTT
NA | TRBJ1-1 | TRBV28 | TRBD1 | CASSPFRGTGVSEAFF | TGTGCCAGCAGTCCCTTCCGGGGGACAGGTGTTTCTGAAGCTTTCTTT
many | TRBJ1-2 | TRBV2 | NA | CASNPESGGQAPGGYTF | TGTGCCAGCAACCCTGAAAGCGGGGGCCAAGCACCTGGTGGCTACACCTTC
NA | TRBJ2-5 | TRBV6-1 | TRBD2 | CASTQGRTGGAETQYF | TGTGCCAGCACCCAAGGAAGAACGGGAGGGGCAGAGACCCAGTACTTC
few | TRBJ2-7 | TRBV15 | NA | CATSPSRLYEQYF | TGTGCCACCAGCCCGTCCCGACTGTACGAGCAGTACTTC
many | TRBJ1-1 | TRBV2 | NA | CASSEVTTGPLNTEAFF | TGTGCCAGCAGTGAAGTTACTACGGGACCGTTGAACACTGAAGCTTTCTTT
many | TRBJ2-1 | TRBV7-9 | TRBD2 | CASSLGVWGLAHEQFF | TGTGCCAGCAGCTTAGGTGTCTGGGGACTAGCCCATGAGCAGTTCTTC
NA | TRBJ2-2 | TRBV12-3/TRBV12-4 | NA | CASSSLGLAGELFF | TGTGCCAGCAGTTCCCTGGGACTGGCCGGGGAGCTGTTTTTT
many | TRBJ1-1 | TRBV28 | TRBD1 | CASSITGTDTEAFF | TGTGCCAGCAGCATAACCGGGACAGACACTGAAGCTTTCTTT
NA | TRBJ2-1 | TRBV4-3 | TRBD2 | CASSQDWGGTVYNEQFF | TGCGCCAGCAGCCAAGATTGGGGGGGAACGGTCTACAATGAGCAGTTCTTC
NA | TRBJ1-6 | TRBV7-9 | NA | CASSLIGSPLHF | TGTGCCAGCAGCTTAATTGGTTCACCCCTCCACTTT
NA | TRBJ1-5 | TRBV15 | TRBD1 | CATSRTSGQVFDQPQHF | TGTGCCACCAGCAGGACATCTGGACAGGTCTTTGATCAGCCCCAGCATTTT